This T cell receptor beta chain was profiled in a study of blood T cell repertoires in COVID-19. On the study more broadly: Researchers got acute and convalescent COVID-19 samples from the United States, Italy and Spain. PBMCs, B-cell-depleted T cells, or T cells were the source of the cDNA or gDNA that made up the material.

In the original workflow: Estimated nucleated cell counts came from reference gene primer amplification. The data were produced by immunoSEQ multiplex PCR, yet TCRdb's version contains in-frame clones alone and is incomplete. The D gene and trimming were derived from the DNA, and the V and J assignments and clone size from that table. The sample records roughly 75,000 clones, roughly 80% being singletons. The sequence derives from a woman in her 70s with acute or convalescent COVID-19. The sequencing input was peripheral blood.

The CDR3 region has the DNA TGTGCCAGCAGTTTATCGCGGGGAAACTATGGCTACACCTTC. It encodes CASSLSRGNYGYTF. The V gene is TRBV27, the J gene TRBJ1-2, with D unresolved. The CDR3 spans 14 residues. V shed 0 bases and J shed 2 bases, with 7 bases lying between them. The germline CDR1 and CDR2 sequences are MNHEY and SMNVEV (reference sequence).